This record concerns one T cell receptor (beta chain) sequence. The data were taken from a study of Ad26.COV2.S vaccination and SARS-CoV-2 variants. Treatment described: around 19 received Ad26.COV2.S at low or high dose, single or two shots; 5 received placebo; per-sample allocation not given. Day 63 after the first injection of vaccine or placebo was the sampling time. This CDR3 has 13 residues. CDR1 and CDR2 (germline): SEHNR, FQNEAQ (reference sequence). V was clipped by 0 bases and J by 6 bases; unmatched bases: 1. Some clones are missing from TCRdb's copy, which holds only in-frame ones; the method was immunoSEQ multiplex PCR. The sample gives roughly 400,000 clones, roughly 88% of which show up once; approximately 4.5% is in the top ten.

The origin of this receptor is a person aged 18 to 65 who received the Ad26.COV2.S COVID-19 vaccine or a placebo. Sequences were derived from peripheral blood, sampled in a trial of Ad26.COV2.S vaccine versus placebo. The J gene is TRBJ1-2, the V gene TRBV7-9; 7 bases are a match to TRBD1. CDR3 protein: CASSLAQGNGYTF. The DNA of the CDR3 is TGTGCCAGCAGCTTAGCACAGGGGAATGGCTACACCTTC.